This T cell receptor beta chain was profiled in a study of blood T cell repertoires in COVID-19 (dated by TCRdb to the early 2020s). Context from the whole study: Collaborator samples came from the United States, Italy and Spain and covered acute and convalescent phases of COVID-19. The repertoires were made available in a free public database intended to serve as a resource for research on the immune response to SARS-CoV-2. Sample metadata almost always included a de-identified subject ID, COVID-19 status, age in years and sex. The material from the prospective study consisted of cDNA or gDNA derived from T cells, B-cell-depleted T cells, or PBMCs. The samples were drawn from two sources: the first 160 participants of the ongoing ImmuneRACE study, and 1,200 or so subjects contributed by 6 global collaborators. The dataset comprised deeply sampled blood TCRbeta repertoires from subjects exposed to, actively infected with, or recovered from COVID-19. Where HLA class I and class II types were available, the types were taken from metadata supplied by the sample provider, not from assay-based typing.

TCRbeta CDR3 regions were amplified from genomic DNA using the immunoSEQ Assay, a bias-controlled multiplex PCR. For the original study's pipeline: Nucleated cell counts per sample were estimated from amplification of reference gene primers within the assay. To quantify the absolute abundance of each unique TCRbeta CDR3 rearrangement, sequence reads were collapsed and filtered. For each sample, productive Simpson clonality was calculated as the square root of Simpson's diversity index across productive rearrangements. TCRdb took over this immuneACCESS table, retaining in-frame rearrangements with V and J assigned. Such tables are incomplete; in checked studies, under half of the missing clones stem from an unresolved V gene, and the remainder is unexplained. D and trimming were read from the DNA, whereas the V and J calls and clone size are those reported in that table. Present in this sample are 310,000 or so clones, about four fifths of which were seen just once. The biggest ten clones account for approximately 1.2% of the sample.

Here is what the overall study found, with its caveats: Clinical and demographic metadata were provided uncurated, with the amount varying by source and participant.

CDR1 and CDR2 are drawn from the germline V gene (reference sequence): LNHDA, SQIVND. At the junction V is shortened by 2 bases and J by 0 bases, with 8 bases in between. The CDR3, cysteine through phenylalanine, is 15 amino acids long. The DNA shown is the 45-base CDR3, in frame from base 1. This clone was recorded only once. No cognate antigen has been identified for it. Base qualities were left out, and no much larger clone turns up one base away. Whole blood was collected in K2EDTA tubes by collaborating institutions according to the institutions' own protocols. Collaborator samples were shipped for TCRbeta analysis as frozen whole blood, isolated PBMCs, or DNA extracted from either sample type.

Material for sequencing was peripheral blood. The sequence derives from a woman in her fifties or sixties with acute or convalescent COVID-19. The rearranged segments are TRBV19 and TRBJ1-5, with the D gene not confidently named. The bases read TGTGCCAGTAGTATAAGCAGGTTTAGCAATCAGCCCCAGCATTTT. Its coded protein is CASSISRFSNQPQHF.